This record covers a single T cell receptor (beta chain). This same CDR3 is encoded by further DNA sequences in the sample. Repertoires were generated with immunoSEQ multiplex PCR, while TCRdb's copy carries only in-frame clones and drops some. Here the sample spans some 390,000 clones, more than 80% being singletons. This specimen comes from a study of blood T cell repertoires in COVID-19. This receptor was identified in a man aged 25 to 40 who had recovered from COVID-19. Sample: PBMCs or T cells enriched from blood (not recorded which).

CDR3 in DNA: TGTGCCAGCAGTTATGGCCCCTCCTACGAGCAGTACTTC. Residues: CASSYGPSYEQYF. The V call is TRBV6-5, the J call TRBJ2-7; D remains unclear. The germline gives CDR1 MNHEY, CDR2 SVGAGI. CDR3 length: 13 residues. V was cut by 3 bases and J by 0 bases, with 6 bases left in between.